This T cell receptor (beta chain) was captured by sequencing in a study of spatial heterogeneity in lung cancer. Via MiXCR, TCRdb re-called the 5' RACE reads, giving one row per CDR3 protein. The sample holds about 35,000 distinct CDR3 sequences, around 3.1% seen once. CDR1 is MNHNS, CDR2 SASEGT, per germline. Trimming cost V 9 bases and J 4 bases, with 11 bases left between them. CDR3 length: 12 amino acids. Time point indicated: sample taken at primary tumor resection. This clonotype was seen repeatedly, ten times or more. The clonotype originates from a male donor with early-stage non-small cell lung cancer. The gene calls are TRBV6-1 and TRBJ2-3, with D perhaps TRBD2 (6 bases). This sample comprised normal lung tissue next to the tumor, obtained at surgery. The CDR3 nucleotides are TGTGCCAGTACCGGGGGTTCAGATACGCAGTATTTT. The encoded protein is CASTGGSDTQYF.